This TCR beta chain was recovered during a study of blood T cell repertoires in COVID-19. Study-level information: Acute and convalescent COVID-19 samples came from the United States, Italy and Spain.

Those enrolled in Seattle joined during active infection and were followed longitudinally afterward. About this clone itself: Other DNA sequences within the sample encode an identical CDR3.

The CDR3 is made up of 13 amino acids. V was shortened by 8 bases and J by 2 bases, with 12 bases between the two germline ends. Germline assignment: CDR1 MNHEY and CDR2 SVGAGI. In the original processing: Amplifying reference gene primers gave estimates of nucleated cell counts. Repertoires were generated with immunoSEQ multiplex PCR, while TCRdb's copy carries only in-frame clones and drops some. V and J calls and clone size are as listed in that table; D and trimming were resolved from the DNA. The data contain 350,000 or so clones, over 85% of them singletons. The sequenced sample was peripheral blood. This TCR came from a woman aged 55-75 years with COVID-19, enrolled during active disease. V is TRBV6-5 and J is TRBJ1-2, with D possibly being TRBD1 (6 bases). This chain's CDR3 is CASSPGANYGYTF. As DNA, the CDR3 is TGTGCCAGCTCACCAGGGGCAAACTATGGCTACACCTTC.